The clone carrying this T cell receptor beta chain was counted once. These data are taken from a study of blood T cell repertoires in COVID-19. The wider study: The cDNA or gDNA used as material had been derived from T cells, B-cell-depleted T cells, or PBMCs.

Original data processing: Amplified reference gene primers provided the basis for estimating nucleated cell counts. Only in-frame clones appear in the TCRdb table, and some are missing; sequencing was by immunoSEQ multiplex PCR. V and J calls and clone size follow that table, whereas D and trimming were derived from the DNA. The sample consists of some 29,000 clones, around 92% of them appearing once. CDR1 is SGHRS, CDR2 YFSETQ, per germline. Trimming shortened V by 0 bases and J by 3 bases, and 6 bases separated the two germline ends. The CDR3 has 13 residues. The V gene is TRBV5-1, the J gene TRBJ2-5; the D gene is possibly TRBD1 (5 bases). Material: peripheral blood. The receptor comes from a human donor in a cohort sampled during active COVID-19. The CDR3 coding sequence is TGCGCCAGCAGCTTGGGACAGAAAGAGACCCAGTACTTC. Translating it yields CASSLGQKETQYF.